The clone carrying this T cell receptor (beta chain) was picked up a small number of times. Its antigen is undetermined. Germline-derived CDR1 and CDR2 are SGHNT and YYREEE (reference sequence). This CDR3 contains 13 residues. Trimming removed 0 bases from V and 4 bases from J, with 7 bases in between. The sample is drawn from a study of T-cell memory formation after mild COVID-19. Study findings and constraints: The pre-infection memory compartment contained some responding clones, suggesting cross-reactive memory joined.

TCRdb ran MiXCR on the 5' RACE reads and lists one entry per CDR3 protein. This sample yields roughly 560,000 distinct CDR3 sequences, of which roughly 20% are seen a single time; around 13% belongs to the top ten. The receptor was isolated from an adult woman who had mild COVID-19 (a few samples of this study predate the infection). Cell type and time point are not known. Source material: PBMCs or a T cell subset sorted from them (not recorded which). The rearrangement links TRBV5-4 to TRBJ1-2, with unresolved D. CDR3 protein: CASSLERVYGYTF. CDR3 nucleotide sequence: TGTGCCAGCAGCTTGGAGAGAGTCTATGGCTACACCTTC.